This TCR beta chain emerged from a study of cytomegalovirus exposure and HLA in healthy donors. Findings and limits, study-wide: The authors later found TCR association rates varying by HLA locus, with DRB1 most and HLA-C fewest.

Both 60 Vbeta primers and 13 Jbeta primers went into the PCR. Some clones are missing from TCRdb's copy, which holds only in-frame ones; the method was immunoSEQ multiplex PCR. The table records over 85,000 clones, less than 80% of them present only once. V was shortened by 4 bases and J by 3 bases, with 14 bases between the two germline ends. The V gene's germline CDR1 is SGHDT and CDR2 YYEEEE. The CDR3 has 14 residues. This clone was seen a handful of times. Its cognate antigen is unknown. This sequence was found in a man aged 30-40 years in good health and CMV-seronegative. V usage is TRBV5-6 and J usage is TRBJ2-7, with D perhaps TRBD1 (6 bases). Material: PBMCs. The CDR3 region is CASSASRDNYEQYF. The CDR3 bases are TGTGCCAGCAGCGCATCCCGGGACAACTACGAGCAGTACTTC.